Following are 27 T cell receptor beta chains from one sample sequenced in a study of liver allograft versus peripheral blood T cells. Study as a whole: A comparison was made between T cell receptor repertoires in transplanted livers and those in recipients' peripheral blood.

Via MiXCR, TCRdb re-called the reads, giving one row per CDR3 protein. Counted here are over 2,000 distinct CDR3 sequences, around 15% occurring once; the ten biggest clones make up approximately 26%. The source is a human patient who had a liver transplant. Some T cells may trace back to the graft donor.

V and J are TRBV24-1 and TRBJ1-2, with D possibly TRBD1 on 5 matching bases. Per germline, CDR1 KGHDR and CDR2 SFDVKD. V lost 4 bases to trimming and J lost 6 bases, with 14 bases between them. The CDR3 sequence is 14 residues long. DNA of the CDR3: TGTGCCACCAGTGAGAGGAGGCGGGGGAATGGCTACACCTTC. Translation gives CATSERRRGNGYTF.

In its sample, this clonotype ranks as medium-sized (0.01 to 0.1%). The chain combines TRBV28 with TRBJ1-2, with no clear D. Per the germline V gene, CDR1 is MDHEN and CDR2 is SYDVKM. Trimming shortened V by 8 bases and J by 4 bases, and 20 bases separated the two germline ends. This CDR3 is 15 amino acids long. Here the CDR3 reads CASFARPLPGYGYTF. The CDR3 DNA is TGTGCCAGCTTCGCCAGACCCCTTCCGGGCTATGGCTACACCTTC.

J is TRBJ2-7 and V is TRBV3-1; tentative D call: TRBD2 (6 bases). V was pared by 0 bases and J by 2 bases, with 17 bases between. This CDR3 region has 17 residues. Germline assignment: CDR1 LGHDT and CDR2 YNNKEL (reference sequence). The chain's CDR3 is CASSQDRVGSGAYEQYF. Here the CDR3 DNA reads TGTGCCAGCAGCCAAGATCGAGTGGGCTCGGGGGCCTACGAGCAGTACTTC.

This clonotype rates as medium-sized (0.01 to 0.1%). This sequence joins TRBV5-6 and TRBJ1-2, with TRBD1 matching over 8 bases. The junction had 3 bases not matched to a gene; V was cut back by 4 bases and J by 4 bases. CDR1 and CDR2 (germline): SGHDT, YYEEEE. CDR3 length equals 13 residues. CDR3 loop: CASSDRGSYGYTF. For the CDR3, the DNA is TGTGCCAGCAGCGACAGGGGAAGCTATGGCTACACCTTC.

This clonotype showed up many times. This sequence joins TRBV11-2 and TRBJ1-1; 9 bases map to TRBD1. The CDR3 covers 15 residues. In germline, CDR1 is SGHAT, CDR2 FQNNGV. V shed 7 bases and J 3 bases; nucleotides not matched to a gene: 9. Written as DNA, the CDR3 is TGTGCCAGCAACCAACAGGGGGCGCGTGACACTGAAGCTTTCTTT. Amino acid sequence: CASNQQGARDTEAFF.

By proportion, this clonotype is medium-sized (0.01 to 0.1%). CDR3 region: CASSLGRRNEQFF. Here the CDR3 DNA reads TGTGCCAGCAGTTTGGGGCGTCGCAATGAGCAGTTCTTC. The chain has TRBV27 and TRBJ2-1; maybe TRBD1 (5 bases). The CDR3 extends over 13 amino acids. With 3 bases removed from V and 6 bases from J, the gap between germline ends came to 9 bases. Germline CDR1 reads MNHEY; CDR2 reads SMNVEV (reference sequence).

This clonotype has a handful of counts. The chain recombines TRBV7-9 with TRBJ2-7; D gene ambiguous. The V gene lost 6 bases and the J gene lost 6 bases, with 12 bases spanning the gap. The germline CDR1 and CDR2 sequences are SEHNR and FQNEAQ (reference sequence). The length of the CDR3 is 12 residues. The CDR3 loop is CASRQGQFEQYF. DNA for the CDR3: TGTGCCAGCAGACAAGGCCAGTTCGAGCAGTACTTC. Full variable domain (missing parts from reference TRBV7-9 and TRBJ2-7): DTGVSQNPRHKITKRGQNVTFRCDPISEHNRLYWYRQTLGQGPEFLTYFQNEAQLEKSRLLSDRFSAERPKGSFSTLEIQRTEQGDSAMYLCASRQGQFEQYFGPGTRLTVT.

Concerning this clonotype itself: Only one base separates this from a far larger clonotype, so it likely reflects a read error. The J gene is TRBJ2-7, the V gene TRBV6-5, with D tentatively TRBD2 (6 bases). Trimming removed 5 bases from V and 7 bases from J, with 18 bases in between. Per germline, CDR1 MNHEY and CDR2 SVGAGI. The CDR3 is made up of 14 amino acids. CDR3 in amino acids: CASSTGDAYNEQYF. DNA of the CDR3: TGTGCCAGCAGTACGGGGGACGCCTACAATGAGCAGTACTTC.

This clonotype is medium-sized. The chain combines TRBV9 with TRBJ2-5; 10 bases match TRBD2. After removal of 0 bases from V and 2 bases from J, the junction contained 4 bases not matched to a gene. Germline loops: CDR1 SGDLS, CDR2 YYNGEE. This CDR3 has 16 residues. The CDR3 sequence is CASSVAGLAVQETQYF. CDR3 nucleotides: TGTGCCAGCAGCGTAGCAGGACTAGCGGTACAAGAGACCCAGTACTTC. The complete variable domain, with remaining parts taken from reference TRBV9 and TRBJ2-5, reads DSGVTQTPKHLITATGQRVTLRCSPRSGDLSVYWYQQSLDQGLQFLIQYYNGEERAKGNILERFSAQQFPDLHSELNLSSLELGDSALYFCASSVAGLAVQETQYFGPGTRLLVL.

By share, this clonotype counts as large. For the CDR3, the DNA is TGTGCCAGCAGTTTAATAAATGGGTTTTGGGCACAGGGGCGGATTGATGGCTACACCTTC. Amino acid sequence: CASSLINGFWAQGRIDGYTF. The genes are TRBV27 and TRBJ1-2, with TRBD1 matching 7 bases. This CDR3 has 20 amino acids. Germline trimming cut 2 bases from V and 6 bases from J; bases unmatched to any gene: 24. Germline CDR1 and CDR2: MNHEY and SMNVEV (reference sequence).

By share, this clonotype ranks as medium-sized. The CDR3 region has the DNA TGTGCCAGCGTCGTCCCAGTGAACACTGAAGCTTTCTTT. Its translation: CASVVPVNTEAFF. The chain is built from TRBV6-6 and TRBJ1-1; no firm D call. Deletions cut 8 bases from V and 0 bases from J, with 10 bases between. The CDR3 consists of 13 residues. CDR1 and CDR2 from the germline V gene are MNHNY and SVGAGI (reference sequence).

This sequence joins TRBV3-1 and TRBJ2-5, with 10 positions matching TRBD2. V lost 3 bases, J lost 4 bases, and 8 bases stayed unmatched. The CDR3 is 16 residues long. Per the germline V gene, CDR1 is LGHDT and CDR2 is YNNKEL (reference sequence). The CDR3 region has the DNA TGTGCCAGCAGCCAGACCTTTAGCGGGGGGAGAGAGACCCAGTACTTC. It codes for CASSQTFSGGRETQYF.

By proportion, this clonotype is medium-sized. V gene TRBV9 combines with J gene TRBJ1-3; 8 bases map to TRBD1. Germline trimming cut 3 bases from V and 2 bases from J; bases unmatched to any gene: 1. The CDR3 is 14 amino acids. Germline V gene sequence: CDR1 SGDLS, CDR2 YYNGEE. The CDR3 is CASSETGAGNTIYF. CDR3 in DNA: TGTGCCAGCAGCGAGACAGGGGCTGGAAACACCATATATTTT.

By proportion, this clonotype is medium-sized. The chain couples TRBV27 to TRBJ1-5; 9 bases map to TRBD1. Germline CDR1 and CDR2: MNHEY and SMNVEV (reference sequence). The V and J ends lost 6 bases and 6 bases, in that order; junction bases with no gene match: 6. The CDR3 length is 14 residues. DNA of the CDR3: TGTGCCAGCAGGATGACAGGGGGTGTTCAGCCCCAGCATTTT. Amino acids: CASRMTGGVQPQHF.

In this sample, this clonotype is large. This rearrangement joins TRBV18 to TRBJ1-6; TRBD1 agrees at 7 bases. The V segment lost 4 bases and the J segment 7 bases; nucleotides outside the gene matches: 16. Looked up from germline, CDR1 is KGHSH and CDR2 is LQKENI. The CDR3 has 18 residues. The CDR3 DNA reads TGTGCCAGCTCACTTGGCCCCCGCAGGACAGGCCCGAATTCACCCCTCCACTTT. It is translated as CASSLGPRRTGPNSPLHF. Using reference TRBV18 and TRBJ1-6 for the parts outside the CDR3, the full variable domain is NAGVMQNPRHLVRRRGQEARLRCSPMKGHSHVYWYRQLPEEGLKFMVYLQKENIIDESGMPKERFSAEFPKEGPSILRIQQVVRGDSAAYFCASSLGPRRTGPNSPLHFGNGTRLTVT.

This clonotype counts as medium-sized. V usage is TRBV6-5 and J usage is TRBJ1-3; D perhaps matches TRBD1 (6 bases). Germline assignment: CDR1 MNHEY and CDR2 SVGAGI. The CDR3 loop spans 16 amino acids. Trimming pared 6 bases from V and 4 bases from J, leaving 19 bases between. In DNA form, the CDR3 reads TGTGCCAGCAGGCCACGAACAGGGCTGTGGGGAAACACCATATATTTT. This sequence encodes CASRPRTGLWGNTIYF.

This clonotype is medium-sized (0.01 to 0.1%) within its sample. The CDR3 DNA is TGTGCCAGCAGGGGCGGGTCCACTGAAGCTTTCTTT. It codes for CASRGGSTEAFF. V usage is TRBV6-8 and J usage is TRBJ1-1; D ambiguous. The CDR3 extends over 12 amino acids. Per the germline V gene, CDR1 is MNHGY and CDR2 is SAAAGT. V was clipped by 6 bases and J by 4 bases, with 9 bases between them.

This clonotype is categorized as large. The chain has TRBV27 and TRBJ1-3; D gene ambiguous. Germline lookup yields CDR1 MNHEY and CDR2 SMNVEV (reference sequence). V was clipped by 9 bases and J by 4 bases, with 19 bases between them. The CDR3 has 15 residues. The CDR3 protein is CASWGVGKAGNTIYF. CDR3 DNA: TGTGCCAGTTGGGGAGTAGGGAAGGCCGGAAACACCATATATTTT.

The chain couples TRBV19 to TRBJ1-2; 9 bases agree with TRBD1. This CDR3 region has 15 residues. V lost 6 bases, J lost 6 bases, and 11 bases stayed unmatched. Germline CDR1 is LNHDA and CDR2 is SQIVND (reference sequence). For the CDR3, the DNA is TGTGCCAGTAGGGGGGACAGGGAAGGGGAGCATGGCTACACCTTC. This encodes CASRGDREGEHGYTF.

The chain combines TRBV2 with TRBJ2-2; 7 bases agree with TRBD2. V gave up 8 bases and J gave up 0 bases; unmatched junction bases: 6. The germline V gene has CDR1 SNHLY and CDR2 FYNNEI. The CDR3 spans 15 residues. The CDR3 protein is CASVTSAPNTGELFF. The CDR3 nucleotides are TGTGCCAGCGTTACTAGCGCCCCGAACACCGGGGAGCTGTTTTTT.

The chain couples TRBV2 to TRBJ2-7; 8 positions agree with TRBD2. CDR1 is SNHLY, CDR2 FYNNEI, per germline. This CDR3 region has 15 residues. V lost 5 bases, J lost 5 bases, and 11 bases stayed unmatched. The CDR3 spells CASSPGGEALNEQYF. CDR3 in DNA: TGTGCCAGCAGTCCGGGGGGGGAGGCTTTGAACGAGCAGTACTTC.

This clonotype is large (0.1 to 1%) by share. The V and J genes are TRBV6-5 and TRBJ1-4; the match to TRBD1 covers 11 bases. The V segment lost 2 bases and the J segment 6 bases; nucleotides outside the gene matches: 2. Germline loops: CDR1 MNHEY, CDR2 SVGAGI. CDR3 length equals 15 residues. CDR3 DNA: TGTGCCAGCAGTTACCGGACAGGGGGCGATGAAAAACTGTTTTTT. Translation gives CASSYRTGGDEKLFF.

This clonotype ranks as medium-sized. V is TRBV7-9 and J is TRBJ1-2, with D hard to call. Deletions cut 4 bases from V and 6 bases from J, with 6 bases between. CDR3 size: 11 residues. Germline assignment: CDR1 SEHNR and CDR2 FQNEAQ (reference sequence). Written as DNA, the CDR3 is TGTGCCAGCAGCTCTATCCATGGCTACACCTTC. It specifies CASSSIHGYTF.

By share, this clonotype ranks as medium-sized. The gene calls are TRBV12-3 or TRBV12-4 and TRBJ2-7, with D hard to call. Trimming removed 5 bases from V and 5 bases from J, with 7 bases in between. The CDR3 is made up of 11 amino acids. Here the CDR3 reads CASSALNEQYF. The DNA of the CDR3 is TGTGCCAGCAGTGCCCTTAACGAGCAGTACTTC.

As to this clonotype: It may be a read error: a sequence one base away is much more abundant. J is TRBJ1-1 and V is TRBV13; D gene uncertain. From germline, CDR1 is PRHDT and CDR2 FYEKMQ (reference sequence). V lost 0 bases and J 7 bases, leaving 6 bases between the germline ends. This CDR3 is built from 12 residues. The CDR3 sequence is CASSLGDLEAFF. In DNA, the CDR3 is TGTGCCAGCAGCTTAGGGGACCTTGAAGCTTTCTTT.

This clonotype counts as medium-sized. The J gene is TRBJ1-5, the V gene TRBV7-2; D is uncertain. V lost 1 base and J 6 bases, leaving 4 bases between the germline ends. The CDR3 totals 12 residues. Germline lookup yields CDR1 SGHTA and CDR2 FQGNSA. The CDR3 DNA reads TGTGCCAGCAGCTTAGGTAGTCAGCCCCAGCATTTT. The encoded protein is CASSLGSQPQHF. Complete variable domain (other parts from reference TRBV7-2 and TRBJ1-5): GAGVSQSPSNKVTEKGKDVELRCDPISGHTALYWYRQSLGQGLEFLIYFQGNSAPDKSGLPSDRFSAERTGGSVSTLTIQRTQQEDSAVYLCASSLGSQPQHFGDGTRLSIL.

This chain connects TRBV29-1 to TRBJ2-7; D unclear. The CDR3 spans 12 residues. Germline lookup yields CDR1 SQVTM and CDR2 ANQGSEA. Trimming stripped 4 bases from V and 2 bases from J, with 9 bases between. The CDR3 DNA follows: TGCAGCGTTGGGCAGGCCCCCTACGAGCAGTACTTC. Its translation: CSVGQAPYEQYF.